These 19 T cell receptor beta chains share one sample of origin, sequenced in a study of T cells in Graves' hyperthyroidism and ophthalmopathy. Amplified TCR beta CDR3 regions came from RNA transcripts. When the TCR CDR3 underwent first-round RT-PCR, the HTBI primer set was used. One entry per CDR3 protein results from TCRdb running MiXCR on the multiplex PCR reads. Of over 650,000 distinct CDR3 sequences in the sample, about 45% were seen once. Specimen: peripheral blood or thyroid tissue (not recorded which). These receptor sequences come from an adult man with Graves' disease, either hyperthyroidism or ophthalmopathy (not recorded which).

The CDR3 loop reads CASSDYRNNEKLFF. DNA for the CDR3: TGTGCCAGCAGTGACTACAGAAATAATGAAAAACTGTTTTTT. The rearrangement joins TRBV2 to TRBJ1-4; D call uncertain. CDR1 and CDR2 from the germline V gene are SNHLY and FYNNEI. The V end lost 3 bases, the J end lost 4 bases, and 9 bases lay between the germline ends. This CDR3 has 14 amino acids.

This clonotype came up many times. The V call is TRBV2, the J call TRBJ2-6; D not certain. The CDR3 has 15 amino acids. From germline, CDR1 is SNHLY and CDR2 FYNNEI. Between the trimmed V and J ends, which lost 5 bases and 0 bases, there was a span of 8 bases. CDR3 region: CASSLLYSGANVLTF. The CDR3 DNA is TGTGCCAGCAGTCTCCTCTACTCTGGGGCCAACGTCCTGACTTTC.

There are a few counts of this clonotype. The chain joins TRBV19 to TRBJ1-1; tentatively, D is TRBD1 (5 bases). The CDR3 spans 14 residues. V gave up 4 bases and J gave up 5 bases, with 14 bases separating them. CDR1 and CDR2 (germline): LNHDA, SQIVND (reference sequence). The CDR3 DNA reads as TGTGCCAGTAGTAACCCCGGGGGTGGGACTGAAGCTTTCTTT. Its translation is CASSNPGGGTEAFF.

This chain uses TRBV12-3 or TRBV12-4 with TRBJ1-3; no clear D. This CDR3 is built from 13 residues. Trimming cost V 10 bases and J 0 bases, with 10 bases left between them. The CDR3 spells CATSYGSGNTIYF. For the CDR3, the DNA is TGTGCCACCTCTTATGGCTCTGGAAACACCATATATTTT.

This clonotype was counted at least ten times. The V and J genes are TRBV7-2 and TRBJ1-5, with D possibly being TRBD1 (5 bases). V lost 1 base, J lost 11 bases, and 12 bases lay in between. Germline CDR1 SGHTA, CDR2 FQGNSA. The CDR3 has 13 amino acids. The CDR3 region is CASSLGRGSAQHF. The DNA for the CDR3 is TGTGCCAGCAGCTTAGGTCGGGGCTCGGCCCAGCATTTT.

The chain links TRBV29-1 to TRBJ1-1; the match to TRBD1 covers 10 bases. This CDR3 region has 13 residues. V shed 3 bases, J shed 12 bases, and the junction held 10 bases outside the gene matches. Germline CDR1 is SQVTM and CDR2 is ANQGSEA. CDR3: CSVDTGQGPPPFF. CDR3 sequence (DNA): TGCAGCGTTGATACGGGACAGGGGCCGCCACCTTTCTTT.

Written as DNA, the CDR3 is TGTGCCATCAGTTACGGGGCATCGGCCTACGAGCAGTACTTC. Amino acid sequence: CAISYGASAYEQYF. The chain uses TRBV10-3 and TRBJ2-7; D possibly uses TRBD1 or TRBD2 (5 bases each). The length of the CDR3 is 14 residues. V was cut by 5 bases and J by 2 bases, with 13 bases left in between. The germline CDR1 and CDR2 sequences are ENHRY and SYGVKD.

In regard to this clonotype: With a much larger clone just one base away, this may be a read error. The chain is built from TRBV7-9 and TRBJ2-7, with 8 bases that match TRBD1. This CDR3 comprises 14 residues. The ends lost 5 bases at V and 5 bases at J; junction bases unmatched: 8. CDR1 is SEHNR, CDR2 FQNEAQ, per germline (reference sequence). The DNA for the CDR3 is TGTGCCAGCAGCCTCGGACAGGGTGACCACGAGCAGTACTTC. It encodes CASSLGQGDHEQYF.

This chain joins TRBV12-3 or TRBV12-4 and TRBJ1-1, with unresolved D. V was pared by 5 bases and J by 3 bases, with 13 bases between. The CDR3 consists of 14 residues. This CDR3 reads CASSPAGRDTEAFF. CDR3 coding DNA: TGTGCCAGCAGTCCCGCCGGGAGGGACACTGAAGCTTTCTTT.

For this clonotype: One junction end disagrees with the germline gene, perhaps due to a read error. The chain couples TRBV4-1 to TRBJ2-7, with 8 bases aligning to TRBD1. Germline lookup yields CDR1 MGHRA and CDR2 YSYEKL. The CDR3 consists of 16 residues. The CDR3 sequence: CASSQGFGQGVYEQYF. CDR3 nucleotides: TGTGCCAGCAGCCAAGGATTTGGACAGGGTGTCTACGAGCAGTACTTC.

This clonotype was observed a few times. The chain links TRBV5-1 to TRBJ1-1, with TRBD1 identical over 9 bases. The V segment lost 0 bases and the J segment 3 bases; nucleotides outside the gene matches: 6. Germline CDR1 reads SGHRS; CDR2 reads YFSETQ. CDR3 length: 16 residues. The DNA of the CDR3 is TGCGCCAGCAGCTTGGAGGGGACAGGGCTGGACACTGAAGCTTTCTTT. This sequence encodes CASSLEGTGLDTEAFF.

The V call is TRBV6-5, the J call TRBJ1-6; D perhaps matches TRBD1 (6 bases). The germline V gene encodes CDR1 MNHEY and CDR2 SVGAGI. Trimming took off 7 bases at V and 9 bases at J, with 19 bases between the two ends. The CDR3 runs to 15 residues. The DNA of the CDR3 is TGTGCCAGCACCCTGGGGGCGGGGGTTGGTTCACCCCTCCACTTT. This translates into CASTLGAGVGSPLHF.

There are a few counts of this clonotype. The chain couples TRBV10-3 to TRBJ1-5; 7 bases agree with TRBD1. CDR1 and CDR2 (germline): ENHRY, SYGVKD. The CDR3 runs 12 residues. With 9 bases clipped from V and 2 bases from J, the junction kept 1 base outside the gene matches. In DNA form, the CDR3 reads TGTGCCATTGGACAGGGCAATCAGCCCCAGCATTTT. Translation: CAIGQGNQPQHF.

The chain has TRBV25-1 and TRBJ1-2; TRBD1 matches at 7 bases. The ends lost 4 bases at V and 4 bases at J; junction bases unmatched: 12. The CDR3 covers 16 residues. Germline V gene lookup returns CDR1 MGHDK and CDR2 SYGVNS. CDR3 region: CASSVNGRTGSYGYTF. The CDR3 nucleotides are TGTGCCAGCAGTGTGAATGGAAGGACAGGATCCTATGGCTACACCTTC.

The sample holds a few counts of this clonotype. J is TRBJ1-2 and V is TRBV9, with D possibly being TRBD1 (5 bases). Trimming removed 0 bases from V and 6 bases from J, with 18 bases in between. Germline values: CDR1 SGDLS, CDR2 YYNGEE. The length of the CDR3 is 16 residues. The CDR3 region has the DNA TGTGCCAGCAGCGTAGGTGGGATTGGGGCCGCTAATGGCTACACCTTC. It translates to CASSVGGIGAANGYTF.

This chain uses TRBV29-1 with TRBJ1-2, with TRBD1 as a possible D gene (5 bases). Deletions cut 4 bases from V and 2 bases from J, with 11 bases between. CDR1 and CDR2 from the germline V gene are SQVTM and ANQGSEA. CDR3 length: 13 amino acids. CDR3 sequence: CSVVGGRNYGYTF. CDR3 coding DNA: TGCAGCGTTGTCGGGGGACGCAACTATGGCTACACCTTC.

V gene TRBV9 combines with J gene TRBJ1-6; 8 bases are a match to TRBD1. Germline loops: CDR1 SGDLS, CDR2 YYNGEE. The CDR3 consists of 15 residues. V gave up 3 bases and J gave up 5 bases; unmatched junction bases: 4. CDR3 in DNA: TGTGCCAGCAGCGGGCCGACAGGGGATAATTCACCCCTCCACTTT. Protein product: CASSGPTGDNSPLHF.

In its sample, this clonotype was seen many times. The rearrangement links TRBV7-2 to TRBJ2-5; 10 nucleotides match TRBD1. This CDR3 spans 15 amino acids. CDR1 and CDR2 from the germline V gene are SGHTA and FQGNSA. The ends lost 3 bases at V and 1 base at J; junction bases unmatched: 2. The CDR3 DNA sequence: TGTGCCAGCAGCTTCCGGGACAGGGGCCAAGAGACCCAGTACTTC. It codes for CASSFRDRGQETQYF.

The chain employs TRBV24-1 and TRBJ2-3, with D tentatively TRBD1 or TRBD2 (6 bases each). This CDR3 spans 13 amino acids. Between the trimmed V and J ends, which lost 2 bases and 9 bases, there was a span of 11 bases. Per germline, CDR1 KGHDR and CDR2 SFDVKD. CDR3 loop: CATSDWGAGTQYF. The CDR3, as DNA: TGTGCCACCAGTGATTGGGGGGCGGGAACGCAGTATTTT.